These 17 T cell receptor beta chains came from one sample sequenced in a study of cytomegalovirus exposure and HLA in healthy donors. In the PCR, 60 Vbeta and 13 Jbeta primers were used. Profiled with immunoSEQ multiplex PCR; TCRdb holds only in-frame clones, not every one. The table counts 60,000 to 80,000 clones; approximately 0.81% lies in the top ten. Sequenced: PBMCs. These receptors were taken from a boy aged 5 to 17 in good health and CMV-seronegative.

The chain combines TRBV29-1 with TRBJ2-5, with D tentatively TRBD2 (5 bases). Germline CDR1 is SQVTM and CDR2 is ANQGSEA. The length of the CDR3 is 12 residues. V lost 3 bases and J lost 3, with 8 bases in between. The CDR3 sequence: CSVEPGEETQYF. CDR3 DNA: TGCAGCGTTGAGCCCGGGGAAGAGACCCAGTACTTC.

CDR3 protein: CASSVGLAGAPYNEQFF. In DNA, the CDR3 is TGTGCCAGCAGCGTCGGACTAGCGGGAGCACCCTACAATGAGCAGTTCTTC. The chain combines TRBV9 with TRBJ2-1; 13 positions agree with TRBD2. Trimming at V came to 2 bases and at J to 2 bases, leaving 4 bases not matched to a gene. The CDR3 sequence is 17 residues long. CDR1 and CDR2 from the germline V gene are SGDLS and YYNGEE.

The chain joins TRBV7-2 to TRBJ1-2; D call uncertain. Germline loops: CDR1 SGHTA, CDR2 FQGNSA. The CDR3 is 15 residues long. V was shortened by 5 bases and J by 3 bases, with 16 bases between the two germline ends. The CDR3 DNA follows: TGTGCCAGCAGCGCATCTTGGGGAGATTACTATGGCTACACCTTC. It yields the protein CASSASWGDYYGYTF.

V gene TRBV19 combines with J gene TRBJ2-3; D is unresolved. CDR1 is LNHDA, CDR2 SQIVND, per germline (reference sequence). Trimming left V 5 bases short and J 6 bases short, with 12 bases between. The CDR3 extends over 13 amino acids. The CDR3 DNA reads as TGTGCCAGTAGTCGTTCGTGGGCCGATACGCAGTATTTT. Translated, it gives CASSRSWADTQYF.

V usage is TRBV5-8 and J usage is TRBJ1-5, with D possibly matching TRBD1 (6 bases). The V end was cut by 0 bases, the J end by 4 bases, with 14 bases between. The CDR3 sequence is 16 residues long. Germline values: CDR1 SGHTS, CDR2 YDEGEE. The CDR3: CASSLGTDLLNQPQHF. The CDR3 DNA reads as TGTGCCAGCAGCTTGGGGACAGATCTCCTAAATCAGCCCCAGCATTTT.

The chain is built from TRBV5-5 and TRBJ2-7, with a weak D call TRBD2 (5 bases). CDR3 length: 14 amino acids. V gave up 4 bases and J gave up 1 base, with 12 bases separating them. The germline V gene has CDR1 SGHKS and CDR2 YYEKEE (reference sequence). The CDR3 DNA follows: TGTGCCAGCAGCCTAGCTCAGCTATCCTACGAGCAGTACTTC. It translates to CASSLAQLSYEQYF.

The V gene is TRBV6-1, the J gene TRBJ2-1; perhaps TRBD2 as D (6 bases). The CDR3 runs to 14 residues. The germline V and J ends were trimmed by 2 bases and 6 bases, with 11 bases remaining between them. Germline V gives CDR1 MNHNS, CDR2 SASEGT. CDR3 coding DNA: TGTGCCAGCAGTGAAACGTGGCGGGGCAATGAGCAGTTCTTC. It codes for CASSETWRGNEQFF.

The DNA of the CDR3 is TGTGCCACCACCAACCAGACTAGCGGTTCCTACGAGCAGTACTTC. It yields the protein CATTNQTSGSYEQYF. The V call is TRBV25-1, the J call TRBJ2-7, with 9 nucleotides matching TRBD2. The CDR3 contains 15 residues. V lost 10 bases and J lost 1; bases outside the gene matches: 11. Germline loops: CDR1 MGHDK, CDR2 SYGVNS.

This chain connects TRBV19 to TRBJ1-1; TRBD1 matches 8 bases. Germline CDR1 reads LNHDA; CDR2 reads SQIVND (reference sequence). After removal of 10 bases from V and 4 bases from J, the junction contained 8 bases not matched to a gene. The CDR3 is 13 residues long. The CDR3 reads CATGTGRSTEAFF. In DNA form, the CDR3 reads TGTGCCACCGGGACAGGCCGTAGCACTGAAGCTTTCTTT.

V and J are TRBV6-1 and TRBJ2-3, with 10 nucleotides matching TRBD1. V lost 8 bases, J lost 3 bases, and 2 bases stayed unmatched. Per the germline V gene, CDR1 is MNHNS and CDR2 is SASEGT. The length of the CDR3 is 13 residues. The CDR3 loop is CASLGQGTDTQYF. The CDR3 DNA reads as TGTGCCAGCCTGGGACAGGGGACAGATACGCAGTATTTT.

The chain uses TRBV7-9 and TRBJ1-4; D is unclear. Germline V lookup: CDR1 SEHNR, CDR2 FQNEAQ (reference sequence). Trimming left V 5 bases short and J 0 bases short, with 13 bases between. The CDR3 runs 16 residues. The CDR3 DNA is TGTGCCAGCAGCGTAACGCGCGGGTCAACTAATGAAAAACTGTTTTTT. It specifies CASSVTRGSTNEKLFF.

The chain has TRBV4-1 and TRBJ2-3; 11 positions match TRBD2. The junction had 14 bases not matched to a gene; V was cut back by 0 bases and J by 6 bases. The germline V gene has CDR1 MGHRA and CDR2 YSYEKL. The length of the CDR3 is 19 residues. For the CDR3, the DNA is TGCGCCAGCAGCCAAGATATAGCGGGAGGGCCAGCTAGGGGGGATACGCAGTATTTT. Amino acids: CASSQDIAGGPARGDTQYF.

This chain joins TRBV15 and TRBJ2-7; 9 nucleotides align to TRBD1. The germline gives CDR1 LNHNV, CDR2 YYDKDF (reference sequence). Trimming took 0 bases from V and 2 from J; bases not matched to a gene: 5. This CDR3 is built from 16 residues. Here the CDR3 DNA reads TGTGCCACCAGCAGAGAGGGGGGGACAGGGACCTACGAGCAGTACTTC. Amino acid sequence: CATSREGGTGTYEQYF.

V usage is TRBV6-1 and J usage is TRBJ1-2; a weak D match, TRBD1 (5 bases). This CDR3 contains 12 residues. Germline assignment: CDR1 MNHNS and CDR2 SASEGT. V was clipped by 3 bases and J by 4 bases, with 6 bases between them. The CDR3 region has the DNA TGTGCCAGCAGTGATCAGGGCTATGGCTACACCTTC. Translated, it gives CASSDQGYGYTF.

The V gene is TRBV7-6, the J gene TRBJ2-2; TRBD2 matches 7 bases. Losses at the gene ends were 8 bases for V and 8 bases for J; bases not matched to a gene: 11. CDR1 and CDR2 (germline): SGHVS, FNYEAQ. The CDR3 is 14 residues long. The CDR3 DNA follows: TGTGCCAGCCGACCTAGCGGCTTGATGGGGGAGCTGTTTTTT. Residues: CASRPSGLMGELFF.

The rearrangement uses TRBV14 and TRBJ2-1, with D unresolved. This CDR3 is 12 amino acids long. Germline lookup yields CDR1 SGHDN and CDR2 FVKESK. The germline V and J ends were trimmed by 4 bases and 7 bases, with 8 bases remaining between them. The CDR3 nucleotides are TGTGCCAGCAGCCCATCCGGGAATGAGCAGTTCTTC. Protein: CASSPSGNEQFF.

V gene TRBV5-1 combines with J gene TRBJ1-4; 7 bases are shared with TRBD1. The ends lost 4 bases at V and 4 bases at J; junction bases unmatched: 7. The CDR3 is 15 amino acids. In germline, CDR1 is SGHRS, CDR2 YFSETQ. CDR3 amino acids: CASSETGQRNEKLFF. The CDR3 DNA is TGCGCCAGCAGCGAAACGGGACAGCGTAATGAAAAACTGTTTTTT.